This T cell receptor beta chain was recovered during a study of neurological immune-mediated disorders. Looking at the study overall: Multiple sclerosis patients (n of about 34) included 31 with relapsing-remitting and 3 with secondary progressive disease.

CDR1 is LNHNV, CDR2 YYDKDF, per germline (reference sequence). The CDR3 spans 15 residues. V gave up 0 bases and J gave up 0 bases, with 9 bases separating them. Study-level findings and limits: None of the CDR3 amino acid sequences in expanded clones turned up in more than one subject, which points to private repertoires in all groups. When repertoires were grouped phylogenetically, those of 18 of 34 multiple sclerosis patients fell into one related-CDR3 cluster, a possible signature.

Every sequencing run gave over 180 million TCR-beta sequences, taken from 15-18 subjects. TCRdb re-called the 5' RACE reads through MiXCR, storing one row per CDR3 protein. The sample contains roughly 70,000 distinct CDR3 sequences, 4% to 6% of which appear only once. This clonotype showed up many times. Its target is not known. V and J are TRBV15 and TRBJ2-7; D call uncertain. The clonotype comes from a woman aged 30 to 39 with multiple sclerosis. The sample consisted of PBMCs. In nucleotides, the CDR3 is TGTGCCACCAGCAGAGATGTCGGTTACTCCTACGAGCAGTACTTC. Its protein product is CATSRDVGYSYEQYF.